These 20 T cell receptor beta chains were all obtained from the same sample, sequenced in a study of OX40 agonist ivuxolimab in advanced cancers. Profiled with immunoSEQ multiplex PCR; TCRdb holds only in-frame clones, not every one. In the table there are 12,000 or so clones, about 80% of which are singletons. The sequencing here drew on CD4+ or CD8+ T cells sorted from blood, taken in a trial of the OX40 agonist ivuxolimab. The receptors were sampled from an adult with an advanced solid tumor such as melanoma, head and neck, liver or kidney cancer.

V gene TRBV27 combines with J gene TRBJ2-1; 11 bases match TRBD2. The CDR3 length is 14 residues. V gave up 4 bases and J gave up 9 bases; unmatched junction bases: 5. Germline CDR1 is MNHEY and CDR2 is SMNVEV (reference sequence). CDR3 loop: CASSSLAGVSEQFF. In DNA, the CDR3 is TGTGCCAGCAGTTCACTAGCGGGAGTGAGTGAGCAGTTCTTC.

This rearrangement joins TRBV10-3 to TRBJ2-7, with D possibly matching TRBD1 (6 bases). V was pared by 5 bases and J by 3 bases, with 14 bases between. Germline CDR1 and CDR2: ENHRY and SYGVKD. The CDR3 length is 14 residues. The CDR3 region is CAISSGDTLYEQYF. In DNA, the CDR3 is TGTGCCATCAGTTCTGGGGACACCCTCTACGAGCAGTACTTC.

The chain joins TRBV6-5 to TRBJ2-6; D is ambiguous. The germline CDR1 and CDR2 sequences are MNHEY and SVGAGI. The V end lost 0 bases, the J end lost 0 bases, and 6 bases lay between the germline ends. This CDR3 is built from 16 residues. The DNA of the CDR3 is TGTGCCAGCAGTTACTCGGGGTTCTCTGGGGCCAACGTCCTGACTTTC. This gives the protein CASSYSGFSGANVLTF.

The chain couples TRBV7-9 to TRBJ2-3; D is unresolved. The CDR3 loop spans 18 amino acids. Trimming pared 5 bases from V and 2 bases from J, leaving 23 bases between. CDR1 is SEHNR and CDR2 is FQNEAQ in the germline V gene (reference sequence). The CDR3 loop reads CASSPTIMTAVVTDTQYF. CDR3 DNA: TGTGCCAGCAGCCCGACAATCATGACGGCGGTTGTCACAGATACGCAGTATTTT.

The CDR3 DNA sequence: TGTGCCAGCCAGGGGGGGGCGCCGGCGCAAAATTTATTAGACTATGGCTACACCTTC. Amino acids: CASQGGAPAQNLLDYGYTF. This sequence joins TRBV4-2 and TRBJ1-2; TRBD1 aligns across 7 bases. Germline V gene lookup returns CDR1 LGHNA and CDR2 YNFKEQ. The trim removed 8 bases at V and 3 bases at J, leaving 24 bases unmatched. This CDR3 comprises 19 residues.

The chain couples TRBV30 to TRBJ2-3, with 11 positions matching TRBD2. There are 15 residues in the CDR3. Trimming took 0 bases from V and 3 from J; bases not matched to a gene: 2. Germline-derived CDR1 and CDR2 are GTSNPN and SVGIG (reference sequence). The CDR3 protein is CAWSVTSGRTDTQYF. The CDR3 bases are TGTGCCTGGAGTGTAACTAGCGGGAGAACAGATACGCAGTATTTT.

This clone was seen only once. V gene TRBV9 combines with J gene TRBJ2-6, with 12 bases identical to TRBD1. The CDR3 totals 18 residues. J was trimmed by 2 bases and V by 3 bases; bases with no gene match: 6. Germline V gene data show CDR1 as SGDLS and CDR2 as YYNGEE. CDR3 coding DNA: TGTGCCAGCAGCGCCCGGGACAGGGGGCCCCCTGGGGCCAACGTCCTGACTTTC. Translation: CASSARDRGPPGANVLTF.

This sequence joins TRBV11-2 and TRBJ1-1; tentatively, D is TRBD1 (6 bases). Per germline, CDR1 SGHAT and CDR2 FQNNGV. CDR3 length equals 14 residues. V lost 3 bases, J lost 2 bases, and 10 bases lay in between. CDR3 residues: CASSFGQLNTEAFF. The DNA of the CDR3 is TGTGCCAGCAGCTTCGGACAGTTAAACACTGAAGCTTTCTTT. The full variable domain, rest sourced from reference TRBV11-2 and TRBJ1-1, is EAGVAQSPRYKIIEKRQSVAFWCNPISGHATLYWYQQILGQGPKLLIQFQNNGVVDDSQLPKDRFSAERLKGVDSTLKIQPAKLEDSAVYLCASSFGQLNTEAFFGQGTRLTVV.

This sequence joins TRBV5-5 and TRBJ2-2, with 9 positions matching TRBD1. The CDR3 has 16 residues. Trimming cost V 1 base and J 3 bases; bases outside gene matches: 4. In germline, CDR1 is SGHKS, CDR2 YYEKEE (reference sequence). This CDR3 is CASSLSDRGYTGELFF. In nucleotides, the CDR3 is TGTGCCAGCAGCTTGTCGGACAGGGGTTACACCGGGGAGCTGTTTTTT.

V usage is TRBV18 and J usage is TRBJ1-1, with unresolved D. Deletions cut 7 bases from V and 0 bases from J, with 15 bases between. CDR3 length: 15 amino acids. Germline lookup yields CDR1 KGHSH and CDR2 LQKENI. CDR3 nucleotide sequence: TGTGCCAGCTTCGATCCAATTCAAATGAACACTGAAGCTTTCTTT. Its protein product is CASFDPIQMNTEAFF.

The table lists this clone with a few counts. The rearrangement uses TRBV5-4 and TRBJ2-7; D gene ambiguous. V dropped 4 bases and J dropped 0 bases, with 5 bases sitting between them. The germline V gene encodes CDR1 SGHNT and CDR2 YYREEE (reference sequence). The CDR3 runs 12 residues. CDR3 loop: CASSVSSYEQYF. For the CDR3, the DNA is TGTGCCAGCAGCGTAAGCTCCTACGAGCAGTACTTC. The full variable domain, completed using reference TRBV5-4 and TRBJ2-7, is ETGVTQSPTHLIKTRGQQVTLRCSSQSGHNTVSWYQQALGQGPQFIFQYYREEENGRGNFPPRFSGLQFPNYSSELNVNALELDDSALYLCASSVSSYEQYFGPGTRLTVT.

The chain recombines TRBV19 with TRBJ2-2; the D gene is possibly TRBD2 (6 bases). Germline values: CDR1 LNHDA, CDR2 SQIVND (reference sequence). V dropped 0 bases and J dropped 1 base, with 12 bases sitting between them. The CDR3 contains 17 residues. The CDR3 DNA reads TGTGCCAGTAGTATAGATGGAGGGCCAGGGAACACCGGGGAGCTGTTTTTT. Translation gives CASSIDGGPGNTGELFF.

About this clone itself: At one boundary the junction diverges from the germline segment, which might be a read error. V gene TRBV4-2 combines with J gene TRBJ2-1; D perhaps matches TRBD1 (5 bases). Germline V gene data show CDR1 as LGHNA and CDR2 as YNFKEQ. The CDR3 runs 13 residues. The CDR3 here is CASSEDRVDEQFF. The DNA of the CDR3 is TGTGCCAGCAGCGAAGACAGAGTGGATGAGCAGTTCTTC.

This chain connects TRBV5-8 to TRBJ2-5, with 8 bases aligning to TRBD1. The length of the CDR3 is 14 residues. V lost 1 base to trimming and J lost 7 bases; unmatched junction nucleotides: 6. Per the germline V gene, CDR1 is SGHTS and CDR2 is YDEGEE. The CDR3 DNA follows: TGTGCCAGCAGCTTGATGGACAGGGAAGGGACCCAGTACTTC. It encodes CASSLMDREGTQYF.

The genes are TRBV27 and TRBJ1-4; 10 bases are shared with TRBD1. V dropped 6 bases and J dropped 4; count of bases not matched to a gene: 5. Per the germline V gene, CDR1 is MNHEY and CDR2 is SMNVEV (reference sequence). The CDR3 runs 15 residues. CDR3 nucleotide sequence: TGTGCCAGCAGCCCATGGGACAGGGGTAATGAAAAACTGTTTTTT. Translated: CASSPWDRGNEKLFF.

For the CDR3, the DNA is TGTGCCAGCAGCTTAGGTTCCATCTCTGGAAACACCATATATTTT. Translated: CASSLGSISGNTIYF. V is TRBV5-6 and J is TRBJ1-3; no clear D. Trimming pared 2 bases from V and 0 bases from J, leaving 9 bases between. Germline values: CDR1 SGHDT, CDR2 YYEEEE. CDR3 length: 15 residues.

The chain recombines TRBV4-3 with TRBJ2-1, with D tentatively TRBD2 (5 bases). Germline V CDR1 and CDR2: LGHNA, YSLEER. This CDR3 comprises 14 residues. The V gene lost 4 bases and the J gene lost 5 bases, with 12 bases spanning the gap. The CDR3 DNA is TGCGCCAGCAGCCCACTTCGGGGAGACAATGAGCAGTTCTTC. Translation: CASSPLRGDNEQFF.

By sample share, this clone is large. The rearrangement links TRBV9 to TRBJ2-7; D uncertain. V was clipped by 0 bases and J by 5 bases, with 18 bases between them. The CDR3 is 16 residues long. Germline values: CDR1 SGDLS, CDR2 YYNGEE. This CDR3 reads CASSVGMDPRLNEQYF. CDR3 in DNA: TGTGCCAGCAGCGTAGGGATGGACCCTAGGCTGAACGAGCAGTACTTC.

CDR3 in amino acids: CASSLDRNYEQYF. Written as DNA, the CDR3 is TGTGCCAGCAGTTTAGACAGAAACTACGAGCAGTACTTC. This chain uses TRBV27 with TRBJ2-7, with TRBD1 as a possible D gene (5 bases). V lost 2 bases, J lost 3 bases, and 8 bases lay in between. The CDR3 has 13 amino acids. Germline V gives CDR1 MNHEY, CDR2 SMNVEV (reference sequence).

The chain combines TRBV28 with TRBJ1-1; tentative D call: TRBD1 (6 bases). Germline V lookup: CDR1 MDHEN, CDR2 SYDVKM. V dropped 4 bases and J dropped 7 bases, with 13 bases sitting between them. The CDR3 runs 13 residues. The CDR3 region is CASSSLGGVEAFF. DNA for the CDR3: TGTGCCAGCAGTTCCCTCGGGGGCGTTGAAGCTTTCTTT.